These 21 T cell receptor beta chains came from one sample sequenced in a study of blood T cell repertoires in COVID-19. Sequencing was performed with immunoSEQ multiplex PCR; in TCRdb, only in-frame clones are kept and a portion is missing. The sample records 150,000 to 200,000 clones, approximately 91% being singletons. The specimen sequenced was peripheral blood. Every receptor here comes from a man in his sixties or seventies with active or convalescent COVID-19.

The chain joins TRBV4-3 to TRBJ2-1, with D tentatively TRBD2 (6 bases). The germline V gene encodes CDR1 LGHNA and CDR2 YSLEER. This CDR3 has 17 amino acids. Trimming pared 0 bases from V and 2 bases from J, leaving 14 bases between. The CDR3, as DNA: TGCGCCAGCAGCCAAGAACCGAGCGGGTCGACCTACAATGAGCAGTTCTTC. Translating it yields CASSQEPSGSTYNEQFF.

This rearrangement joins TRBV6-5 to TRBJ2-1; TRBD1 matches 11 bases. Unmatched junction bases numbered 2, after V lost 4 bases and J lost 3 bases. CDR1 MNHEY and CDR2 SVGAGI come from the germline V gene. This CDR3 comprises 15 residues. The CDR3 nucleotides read TGTGCCAGCAGTTCCGGGACAGGGGGCTACAATGAGCAGTTCTTC. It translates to CASSSGTGGYNEQFF.

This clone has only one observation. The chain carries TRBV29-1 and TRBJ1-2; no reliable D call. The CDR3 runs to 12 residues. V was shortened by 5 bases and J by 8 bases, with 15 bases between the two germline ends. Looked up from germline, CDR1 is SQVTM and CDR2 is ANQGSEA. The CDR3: CSVSNGELGYTF. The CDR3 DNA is TGCAGCGTTTCAAACGGGGAGTTGGGCTACACCTTC. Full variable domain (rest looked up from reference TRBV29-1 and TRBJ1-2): SAVISQKPSRDICQRGTSLTIQCQVDSQVTMMFWYRQQPGQSLTLIATANQGSEATYESGFVIDKFPISRPNLTFSTLTVSNMSPEDSSIYLCSVSNGELGYTFGSGTRLTVV.

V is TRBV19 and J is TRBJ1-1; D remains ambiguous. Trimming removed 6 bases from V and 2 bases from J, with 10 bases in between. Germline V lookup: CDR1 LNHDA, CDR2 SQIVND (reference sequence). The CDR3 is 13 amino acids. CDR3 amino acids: CASSSTVNTEAFF. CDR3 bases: TGTGCCAGTAGCTCTACAGTAAACACTGAAGCTTTCTTT. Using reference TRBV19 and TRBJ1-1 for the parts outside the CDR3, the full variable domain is DGGITQSPKYLFRKEGQNVTLSCEQNLNHDAMYWYRQDPGQGLRLIYYSQIVNDFQKGDIAEGYSVSREKKESFPLTVTSAQKNPTAFYLCASSSTVNTEAFFGQGTRLTVV.

The CDR3 DNA is TGTGCCTGGAGTAGGGGACTAGCGGGAGCATTCACAGATACGCAGTATTTT. Translating it yields CAWSRGLAGAFTDTQYF. V usage is TRBV30 and J usage is TRBJ2-3; 14 nucleotides line up with TRBD2. J gave up 2 bases and V 2 bases, and 6 bases lay outside the gene matches. The CDR3 contains 17 residues. The germline gives CDR1 GTSNPN, CDR2 SVGIG (reference sequence).

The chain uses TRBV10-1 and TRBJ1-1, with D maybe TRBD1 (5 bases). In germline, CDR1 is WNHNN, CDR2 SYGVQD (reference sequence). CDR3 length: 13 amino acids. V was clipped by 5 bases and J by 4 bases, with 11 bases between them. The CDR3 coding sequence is TGCGCCAGCAGTTCAGGGTCGCCCACTGAAGCTTTCTTT. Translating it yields CASSSGSPTEAFF.

This CDR3 is CASSVASGAGEHETQYF. The CDR3 DNA reads as TGTGCCAGCAGCGTAGCCTCTGGTGCAGGGGAACATGAGACCCAGTACTTC. V usage is TRBV9 and J usage is TRBJ2-5; D might be TRBD1 (6 bases). This CDR3 region has 17 residues. CDR1 SGDLS and CDR2 YYNGEE come from the germline V gene. Deletions cut 0 bases from V and 5 bases from J, with 20 bases between.

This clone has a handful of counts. The CDR3 coding sequence is TGTGCCAGCGCCCACAGGTCCAATTCACCCCTCCACTTT. This gives the protein CASAHRSNSPLHF. The gene calls are TRBV6-5 and TRBJ1-6, with D possibly being TRBD1 (5 bases). The CDR3 has 13 amino acids. Trimming pared 8 bases from V and 7 bases from J, leaving 12 bases between. The germline CDR1 and CDR2 sequences are MNHEY and SVGAGI.

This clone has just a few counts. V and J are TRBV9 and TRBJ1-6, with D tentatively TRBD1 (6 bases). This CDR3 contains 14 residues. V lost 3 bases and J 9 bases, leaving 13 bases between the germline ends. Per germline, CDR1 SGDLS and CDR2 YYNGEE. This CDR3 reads CASSADRWASPLHF. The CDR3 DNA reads TGTGCCAGCAGCGCCGACAGGTGGGCTTCACCCCTCCACTTT.

This chain's CDR3 is CASSTGGQGLEPQHF. CDR3 DNA sequence: TGTGCCAGTAGTACCGGTGGGCAGGGGTTGGAGCCCCAGCATTTT. V and J are TRBV19 and TRBJ1-5, with D possibly TRBD1 on 6 matching bases. From germline, CDR1 is LNHDA and CDR2 SQIVND (reference sequence). Deletions cut 4 bases from V and 8 bases from J, with 18 bases between. This CDR3 has 15 amino acids.

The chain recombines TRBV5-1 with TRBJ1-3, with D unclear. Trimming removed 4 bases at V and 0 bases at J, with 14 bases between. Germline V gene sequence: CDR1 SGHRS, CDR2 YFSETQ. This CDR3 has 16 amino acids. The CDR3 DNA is TGCGCCAGCAGCCCCTGGGCCGCGAGCTCTGGAAACACCATATATTTT. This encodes CASSPWAASSGNTIYF.

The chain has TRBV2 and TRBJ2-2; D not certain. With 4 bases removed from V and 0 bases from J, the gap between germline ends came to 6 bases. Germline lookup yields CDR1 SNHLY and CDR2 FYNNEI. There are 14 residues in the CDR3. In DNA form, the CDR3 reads TGTGCCAGCAGTGGGCAGTCGAACACCGGGGAGCTGTTTTTT. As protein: CASSGQSNTGELFF.

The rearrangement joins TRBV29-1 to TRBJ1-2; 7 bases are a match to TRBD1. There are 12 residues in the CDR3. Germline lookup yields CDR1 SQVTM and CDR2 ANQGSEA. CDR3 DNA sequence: TGCATCGGAGGGGGCGCTAACTATGGCTACACCTTC. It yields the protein CIGGGANYGYTF.

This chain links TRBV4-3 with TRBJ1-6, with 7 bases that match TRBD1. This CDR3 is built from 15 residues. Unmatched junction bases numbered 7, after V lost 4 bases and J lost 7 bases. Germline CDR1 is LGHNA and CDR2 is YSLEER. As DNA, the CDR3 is TGCGCCAGCAGCCTTCAGCAGGGGGAGAATTCACCCCTCCACTTT. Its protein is CASSLQQGENSPLHF.

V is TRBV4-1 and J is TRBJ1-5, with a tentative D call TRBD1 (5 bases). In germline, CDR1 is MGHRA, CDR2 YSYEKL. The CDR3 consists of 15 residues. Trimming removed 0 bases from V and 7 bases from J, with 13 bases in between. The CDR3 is CASSQEVWGGQPQHF. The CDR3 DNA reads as TGCGCCAGCAGCCAAGAGGTCTGGGGCGGCCAGCCCCAGCATTTT.

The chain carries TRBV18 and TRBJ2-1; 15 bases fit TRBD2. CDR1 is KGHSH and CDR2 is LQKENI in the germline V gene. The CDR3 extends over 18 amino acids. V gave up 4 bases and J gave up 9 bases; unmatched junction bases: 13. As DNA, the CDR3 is TGTGCCAGCTCACAACTAGGGACTAGCGGGGGGTCCCACGCTGAGCAGTTCTTC. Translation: CASSQLGTSGGSHAEQFF. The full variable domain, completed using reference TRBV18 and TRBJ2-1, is NAGVMQNPRHLVRRRGQEARLRCSPMKGHSHVYWYRQLPEEGLKFMVYLQKENIIDESGMPKERFSAEFPKEGPSILRIQQVVRGDSAAYFCASSQLGTSGGSHAEQFFGPGTRLTVL.

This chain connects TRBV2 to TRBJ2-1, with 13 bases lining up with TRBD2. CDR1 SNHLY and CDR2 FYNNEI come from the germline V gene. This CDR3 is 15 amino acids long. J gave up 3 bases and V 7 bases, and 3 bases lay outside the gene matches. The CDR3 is CASKRLAGGYNEQFF. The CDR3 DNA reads TGTGCCAGCAAGAGACTAGCGGGAGGCTACAATGAGCAGTTCTTC.

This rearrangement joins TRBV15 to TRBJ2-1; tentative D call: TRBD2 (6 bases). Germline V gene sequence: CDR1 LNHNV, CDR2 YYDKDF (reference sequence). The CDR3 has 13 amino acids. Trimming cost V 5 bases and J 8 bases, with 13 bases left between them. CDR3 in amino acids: CATSGLQSDEQFF. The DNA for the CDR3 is TGTGCCACCAGCGGACTACAGTCGGATGAGCAGTTCTTC.

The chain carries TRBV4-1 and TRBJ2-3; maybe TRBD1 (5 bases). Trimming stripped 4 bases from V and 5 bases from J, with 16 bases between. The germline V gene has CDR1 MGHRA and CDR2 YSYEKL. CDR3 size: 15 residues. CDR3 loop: CASSPQGWGQDTQYF. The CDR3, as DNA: TGCGCCAGCAGCCCTCAGGGATGGGGTCAAGATACGCAGTATTTT.

The CDR3 nucleotides read TGTGCCAGCAGCGTAGGCGGCGACTTAGAGACCCAGTACTTC. Translation: CASSVGGDLETQYF. The V call is TRBV9, the J call TRBJ2-5; D remains unclear. V was trimmed by 0 bases and J by 4 bases, leaving 10 bases between them. Germline CDR1 and CDR2: SGDLS and YYNGEE. The CDR3 runs 14 residues.

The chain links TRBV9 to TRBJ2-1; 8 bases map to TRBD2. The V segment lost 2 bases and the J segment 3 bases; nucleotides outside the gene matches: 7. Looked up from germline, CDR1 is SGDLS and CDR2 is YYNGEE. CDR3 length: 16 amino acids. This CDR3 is CASSVSGNTHYNEQFF. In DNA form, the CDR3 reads TGTGCCAGCAGCGTTAGCGGGAATACACACTACAATGAGCAGTTCTTC.